The 20 T cell receptor beta chains below come from one sample, sequenced in a study of persistence of HIV-infected CD4 T cells. Lysates of CMV-infected fibroblasts at 10 ug/mL stimulated these cells. CD40L-negative CD69-negative CD45RO-high memory CD4+ T cells were sorted as populations depleted of antigen-responding cells. No antigens are known for them. The libraries were made with immunoSEQ version 4 in survey mode. The assay was immunoSEQ multiplex PCR, and TCRdb's table has in-frame clones only and misses some. The sample yields tens of thousands of clones, approximately 80% seen once. Source: CD4+ T cells sorted from PBMCs after roughly 19-hour stimulation, taken from a patient who received antiretroviral therapy. Every receptor here comes from an adult man with HIV who was CMV-seropositive.

This clone was counted once. CDR3 nucleotides: TGTGCCTGGAGTGTAAGAAGAAACAGGGGGAATGAGCAGTTCTTC. The encoded protein is CAWSVRRNRGNEQFF. J is TRBJ2-1 and V is TRBV30, with 8 bases aligning to TRBD1. This CDR3 contains 15 residues. Losses at the gene ends were 0 bases for V and 7 bases for J; bases not matched to a gene: 8. Germline V gives CDR1 GTSNPN, CDR2 SVGIG (reference sequence).

DNA of the CDR3: TGTGCCAGTAGTCTCTCTCCGGGCAGGGTGGACGAGCAGTACTTC. Translating it yields CASSLSPGRVDEQYF. This chain joins TRBV19 and TRBJ2-7, with D possibly being TRBD1 (5 bases). This CDR3 is built from 15 residues. Trimming pared 5 bases from V and 5 bases from J, leaving 19 bases between. Germline values: CDR1 LNHDA, CDR2 SQIVND (reference sequence).

The chain uses TRBV3-1 (or the pseudogene TRBV3-2) and TRBJ2-7; D is uncertain. V lost 1 base, J lost 6 bases, and 13 bases lay in between. There are 14 residues in the CDR3. Germline loops: CDR1 LGHDT, CDR2 YNNKEL (reference sequence). The CDR3 nucleotides are TGTGCCAGCAGCCAAGCCACGGAAAGTATCGAGCAGTACTTC. Protein sequence: CASSQATESIEQYF.

CDR3 in amino acids: CASSLGWAYEQYF. The CDR3 nucleotides read TGTGCCAGCAGTTTGGGGTGGGCCTACGAGCAGTACTTC. The chain joins TRBV28 to TRBJ2-7; D is unresolved. The CDR3 has 13 residues. Looked up from germline, CDR1 is MDHEN and CDR2 is SYDVKM. Trimming pared 3 bases from V and 2 bases from J, leaving 8 bases between.

The V gene is TRBV25-1, the J gene TRBJ2-5; D call uncertain. CDR1 is MGHDK and CDR2 is SYGVNS in the germline V gene. The CDR3 totals 14 residues. Between the trimmed V and J ends, which lost 0 bases and 5 bases, there was a span of 10 bases. In DNA form, the CDR3 reads TGTGCCAGCAGTGAATATTCTCAGTCGGAGACCCAGTACTTC. This codes for CASSEYSQSETQYF.

This sequence joins TRBV27 and TRBJ1-2; D may be TRBD1 (6 bases). V shed 6 bases and J shed 4 bases, with 18 bases lying between them. CDR1 MNHEY and CDR2 SMNVEV come from the germline V gene (reference sequence). This CDR3 spans 15 amino acids. The CDR3 protein is CASSPFGRGTYGYTF. The CDR3 DNA sequence: TGTGCCAGCAGCCCCTTCGGCAGGGGCACCTATGGCTACACCTTC.

The J gene is TRBJ1-1, the V gene TRBV19; D not resolved. Trimming removed 7 bases at V and 1 base at J, with 16 bases between. In germline, CDR1 is LNHDA, CDR2 SQIVND (reference sequence). The CDR3 runs to 15 residues. The CDR3 reads CASNHRRVENTEAFF. CDR3 DNA: TGTGCCAGTAATCATCGGAGGGTTGAGAACACTGAAGCTTTCTTT. Full variable domain (missing parts from reference TRBV19 and TRBJ1-1): DGGITQSPKYLFRKEGQNVTLSCEQNLNHDAMYWYRQDPGQGLRLIYYSQIVNDFQKGDIAEGYSVSREKKESFPLTVTSAQKNPTAFYLCASNHRRVENTEAFFGQGTRLTVV.

The gene calls are TRBV12-3 or TRBV12-4 and TRBJ2-5, with D uncertain. The CDR3 has 13 amino acids. The V end was cut by 6 bases, the J end by 4 bases, with 12 bases between. The CDR3 sequence is CASRPGFPETQYF. CDR3 in DNA: TGTGCCAGCAGGCCAGGCTTTCCAGAGACCCAGTACTTC.

The rearrangement uses TRBV5-4 and TRBJ2-5; 8 bases map to TRBD2. CDR1 and CDR2 from the germline V gene are SGHNT and YYREEE (reference sequence). Germline trimming cut 4 bases from V and 2 bases from J; bases unmatched to any gene: 7. This CDR3 has 15 residues. The CDR3 region has the DNA TGTGCCAGCAGCGTGGCGTTAGCGGGGCAAGAGACCCAGTACTTC. It translates to CASSVALAGQETQYF.

The CDR3 nucleotides read TGTGCTAGTGGTTCTTCCGGGACTAGCGGGGAGCAGCAGTTCTTC. Residues: CASGSSGTSGEQQFF. The chain couples TRBV12-5 to TRBJ2-1; 13 bases are shared with TRBD2. Trimming took 4 bases from V and 11 from J; bases not matched to a gene: 8. The CDR3 spans 15 residues. CDR1 and CDR2 from the germline V gene are LGHNT and FRNRAP. Supplemented by reference TRBV12-5 and TRBJ2-1, the full variable domain reads DARVTQTPRHKVTEMGQEVTMRCQPILGHNTVFWYRQTMMQGLELLAYFRNRAPLDDSGMPKDRFSAEMPDATLATLKIQPSEPRDSAVYFCASGSSGTSGEQQFFGPGTRLTVL.

The J gene is TRBJ1-2, the V gene TRBV28, with 9 positions matching TRBD1. The germline V gene has CDR1 MDHEN and CDR2 SYDVKM. This CDR3 comprises 13 residues. J was trimmed by 4 bases and V by 8 bases; bases with no gene match: 5. The CDR3 loop reads CASVRDRAYGYTF. The CDR3 bases are TGTGCCAGCGTCCGGGACAGGGCCTATGGCTACACCTTC.

This clone has just one count. The chain links TRBV5-1 to TRBJ1-1; TRBD1 agrees at 7 bases. V shed 7 bases, J shed 4 bases, and the junction held 7 bases outside the gene matches. The CDR3 is 13 residues long. Germline CDR1 SGHRS, CDR2 YFSETQ. The CDR3 protein is CASGHRGPTEAFF. The CDR3 coding sequence is TGCGCCAGCGGGCACAGGGGTCCCACTGAAGCTTTCTTT.

This CDR3 reads CASSQFRAGGKKNIQYF. The CDR3 nucleotides read TGCGCCAGCAGTCAATTTAGGGCGGGTGGGAAGAAAAACATTCAGTACTTC. The rearrangement uses TRBV23-1 and TRBJ2-4; D is possibly TRBD2 (5 bases). TRBV23-1 is recorded as an ORF, its role being uncertain. This CDR3 is 17 amino acids long. Trimming cost V 1 base and J 4 bases, with 17 bases left between them.

The chain joins TRBV2 to TRBJ2-1; 8 bases are shared with TRBD1. The CDR3 is 15 residues long. V trimming: 7 bases; J trimming: 1 base; junction bases outside the gene matches: 6. Germline CDR1 SNHLY, CDR2 FYNNEI. CDR3 DNA sequence: TGTGCCAGCAACGGACAGGGACGGTCCTACAATGAGCAGTTCTTC. It encodes CASNGQGRSYNEQFF.

This sequence joins TRBV25-1 and TRBJ2-1, with 10 bases aligning to TRBD2. The V gene's germline CDR1 is MGHDK and CDR2 SYGVNS. J was trimmed by 7 bases and V by 6 bases; bases with no gene match: 6. CDR3 size: 14 residues. In DNA, the CDR3 is TGTGCCAGCAGACCTAGCGGGGGTCGAAATGAGCAGTTCTTC. It codes for CASRPSGGRNEQFF.

The chain employs TRBV6-5 and TRBJ2-1; no definite D call. Looked up from germline, CDR1 is MNHEY and CDR2 is SVGAGI. The CDR3 spans 11 residues. Trimming took 6 bases from V and 10 from J, leaving 10 bases between them. Here the CDR3 DNA reads TGTGCCAGCAGCCACCGTCTGGAGCAGTTCTTC. Translation: CASSHRLEQFF.

This chain joins TRBV9 and TRBJ2-1, with TRBD2 identical over 9 bases. The germline V gene has CDR1 SGDLS and CDR2 YYNGEE. The CDR3 length is 17 residues. The ends lost 0 bases at V and 0 bases at J; junction bases unmatched: 4. The CDR3 reads CASSVEPAGGSYNEQFF. In DNA, the CDR3 is TGTGCCAGCAGCGTAGAACCAGCGGGGGGCTCCTACAATGAGCAGTTCTTC.

Only one count was recorded for this clone. The V and J genes are TRBV7-9 and TRBJ1-2; 7 bases match TRBD1. The V and J ends lost 1 base and 8 bases, in that order; junction bases with no gene match: 4. Germline V gene sequence: CDR1 SEHNR, CDR2 FQNEAQ (reference sequence). This CDR3 is 13 amino acids long. DNA for the CDR3: TGTGCCAGCAGCTTAGAAGGGGGCTTCGGCTACACCTTC. It codes for CASSLEGGFGYTF.

The chain combines TRBV5-5 with TRBJ1-2, with D possibly TRBD1 on 5 matching bases. The CDR3 is 15 residues long. V shed 0 bases and J shed 6 bases, with 15 bases lying between them. Germline V CDR1 and CDR2: SGHKS, YYEKEE (reference sequence). The DNA of the CDR3 is TGTGCCAGCAGCTTGGGAGGGGTCGGACTTGATGGCTACACCTTC. The encoded protein is CASSLGGVGLDGYTF.

The CDR3 spells CASSLVTGPYGYTF. The CDR3 DNA is TGTGCCAGCAGCTTGGTAACAGGCCCCTATGGCTACACCTTC. The V call is TRBV7-9, the J call TRBJ1-2; tentative D call: TRBD1 (5 bases). The CDR3 sequence is 14 residues long. Germline values: CDR1 SEHNR, CDR2 FQNEAQ (reference sequence). Trimming removed 3 bases from V and 4 bases from J, with 12 bases in between.